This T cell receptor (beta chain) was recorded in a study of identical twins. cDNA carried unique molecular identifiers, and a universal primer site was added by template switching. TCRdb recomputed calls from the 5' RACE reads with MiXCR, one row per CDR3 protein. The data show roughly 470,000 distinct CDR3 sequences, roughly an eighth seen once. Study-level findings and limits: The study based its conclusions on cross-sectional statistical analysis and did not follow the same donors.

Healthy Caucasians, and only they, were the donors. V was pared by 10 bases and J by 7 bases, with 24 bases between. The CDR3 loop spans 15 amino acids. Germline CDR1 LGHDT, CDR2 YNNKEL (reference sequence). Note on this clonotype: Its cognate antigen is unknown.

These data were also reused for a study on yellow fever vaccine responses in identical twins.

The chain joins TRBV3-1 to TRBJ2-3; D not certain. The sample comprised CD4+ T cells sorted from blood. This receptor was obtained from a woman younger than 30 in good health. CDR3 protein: CATTKQVPWSHTQYF. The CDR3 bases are TGTGCCACCACCAAGCAGGTGCCATGGTCACATACGCAGTATTTT.